This T cell receptor (beta chain) was captured in a study of Tregs in tolerant kidney transplant recipients (dated 2019 in TCRdb). About the full investigation: Related donors were used in the transplants with nonmyeloablative bone marrow transplantation, and mixed chimerism was transient in the human trials. Before combined kidney and bone marrow transplantation, this study identified donor-specific regulatory T cells using TCRbeta sequencing and then followed those same cells after transplant.

The CDR3 goes from the cysteine to the phenylalanine over 13 residues. The retained sequence is limited to the CDR3, 39 bases, with the frame set at the first base. Trimming removed 5 bases from V and 4 bases from J; the gene matches leave 4 bases unexplained. The germline V gene sets CDR1 to SGHVS and CDR2 to FNYEAQ. According to the study, the label for this sample's time point signals: blood sample drawn before combined kidney and bone marrow transplant. Thawed PBMCs were FACS-sorted into unstimulated Tregs (CD4+CD25+CD127-), CD4+ non-Tregs (CD4+CD25-), CD4 cells and CD8 cells. Several combined kidney and bone marrow transplant recipients from the ITN036ST trial were included as patients, and samples were available only from these trial subjects. Healthy control blood was processed to PBMCs with a Ficoll density gradient and then cryopreserved, whereas patient PBMCs were collected both before and after transplant.

What the study reported, not specific to this receptor: For some patients, the PCR primers changed as time went on, which meant samples from those patients could not be compared with one another at the nucleotide level. Expanding Tregs with activated donor B cells appeared to identify the most biologically relevant and donor-specific TCRbeta repertoire. Because the study included only a small number of patients, the results must be confirmed in larger populations and under other immunosuppression protocols. Donor-specific Treg expansion was found to exceed global Treg expansion in tolerant patients, suggesting antigen-driven rather than nonspecific expansion. Biological reproducibility was not examined directly, but technical replication error appeared to be minimal.

For TCRbeta CDR3 sequencing, genomic DNA from the sorted cells was extracted using the QIAGEN DNeasy Blood and Tissue Kit. High-throughput TCRbeta CDR3 sequencing, which included PCR amplification with bias correction and internal controls, was done commercially through immunoSEQ. The authors processed their data as follows. Unique productive TCRbeta sequences were defined by CDR3 nucleotide sequence where primers matched, and otherwise by CDR3 amino acid sequence together with Vbeta and Jbeta genes. Sorting error was corrected by removing sequences shared between sorted populations at a frequency ratio of 2:1 or less, and the remaining shared sequences were assigned to the higher population. A sequence was defined as donor-reactive if the sequence was expanded at least 5-fold in CFSE-low cells compared with unstimulated cells and had a frequency of at least 0.01% in CFSE-low cells. Jensen-Shannon divergence, calculated on the top 100 TCRbeta sequences ranked by frequency, was used to quantify repertoire divergence. For samples with multiple sequencing runs, sorting error was corrected separately for each run before the runs were pooled. This is the immuneACCESS table as TCRdb keeps it, with only in-frame sequences that have V and J called. A part of the clones is gone; compared with another copy, unresolved V genes explain less than half, and the rest is unexplained. The V and J calls and clone size are taken from that table; D and trimming were inferred from the DNA. For this sample there are about 66,000 clones; 80% to 95% appear just once. The ten top clones hold roughly 9.7% of the sample.

Worth noting for this clone: Its antigen remains unidentified. Per-nucleotide qualities are absent, and no much larger clonotype sits a single base away.

The material was CD8+ T cells from blood, obtained before the transplant. This sequence was found in a human donor who received a combined kidney and bone marrow transplant. The sequence links TRBV7-6 to TRBJ2-7; 8 bases in the junction line up with TRBD2. CDR3 reads: CASSTGLGYEQYF. The sequenced DNA: TGTGCCAGCAGCACGGGACTAGGGTACGAGCAGTACTTC.